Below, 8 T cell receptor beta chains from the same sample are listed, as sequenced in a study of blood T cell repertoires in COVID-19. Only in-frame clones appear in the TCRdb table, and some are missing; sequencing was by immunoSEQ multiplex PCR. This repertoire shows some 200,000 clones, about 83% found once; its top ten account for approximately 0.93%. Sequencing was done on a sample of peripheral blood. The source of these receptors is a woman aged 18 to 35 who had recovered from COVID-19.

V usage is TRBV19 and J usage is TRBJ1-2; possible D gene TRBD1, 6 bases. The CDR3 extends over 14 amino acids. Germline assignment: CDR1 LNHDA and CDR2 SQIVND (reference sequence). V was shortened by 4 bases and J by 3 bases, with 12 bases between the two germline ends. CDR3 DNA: TGTGCCAGTAGTACCTTCGGACAGCACTATGGCTACACCTTC. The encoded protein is CASSTFGQHYGYTF.

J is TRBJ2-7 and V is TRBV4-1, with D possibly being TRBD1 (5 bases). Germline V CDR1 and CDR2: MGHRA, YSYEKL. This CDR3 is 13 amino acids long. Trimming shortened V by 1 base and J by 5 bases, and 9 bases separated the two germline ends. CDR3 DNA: TGCGCCAGCAGCCAAGTCGTAGGGGACGAGCAGTACTTC. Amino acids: CASSQVVGDEQYF.

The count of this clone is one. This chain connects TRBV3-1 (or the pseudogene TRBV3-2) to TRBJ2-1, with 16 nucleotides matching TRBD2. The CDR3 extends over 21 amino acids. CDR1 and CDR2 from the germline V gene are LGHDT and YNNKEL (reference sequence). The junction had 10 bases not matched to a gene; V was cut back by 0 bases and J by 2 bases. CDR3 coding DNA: TGTGCCAGCAGCCAAGAATCAAGAGGGACTAGCGGGAGGGGTCCCTACAATGAGCAGTTCTTC. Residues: CASSQESRGTSGRGPYNEQFF.

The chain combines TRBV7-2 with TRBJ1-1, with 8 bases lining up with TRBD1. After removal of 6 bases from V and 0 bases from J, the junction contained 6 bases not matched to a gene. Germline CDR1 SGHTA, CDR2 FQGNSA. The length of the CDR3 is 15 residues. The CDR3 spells CASRLQGVMNTEAFF. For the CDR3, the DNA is TGTGCCAGCAGGTTACAGGGGGTAATGAACACTGAAGCTTTCTTT.

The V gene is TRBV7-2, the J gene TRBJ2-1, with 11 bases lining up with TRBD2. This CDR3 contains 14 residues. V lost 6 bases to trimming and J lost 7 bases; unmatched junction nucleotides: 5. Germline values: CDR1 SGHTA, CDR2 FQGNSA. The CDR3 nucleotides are TGTGCCAGCAGGGGACTAGCGGAATCTAATGAGCAGTTCTTC. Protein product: CASRGLAESNEQFF.

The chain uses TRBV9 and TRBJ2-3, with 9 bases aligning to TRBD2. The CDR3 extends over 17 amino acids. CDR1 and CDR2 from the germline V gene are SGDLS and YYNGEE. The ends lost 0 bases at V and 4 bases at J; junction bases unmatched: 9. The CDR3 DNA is TGTGCCAGCAGCGTAGCTCTGGGACTAGCCCGGCCAGATACGCAGTATTTT. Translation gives CASSVALGLARPDTQYF. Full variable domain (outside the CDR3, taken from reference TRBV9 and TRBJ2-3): DSGVTQTPKHLITATGQRVTLRCSPRSGDLSVYWYQQSLDQGLQFLIQYYNGEERAKGNILERFSAQQFPDLHSELNLSSLELGDSALYFCASSVALGLARPDTQYFGPGTRLTVL.

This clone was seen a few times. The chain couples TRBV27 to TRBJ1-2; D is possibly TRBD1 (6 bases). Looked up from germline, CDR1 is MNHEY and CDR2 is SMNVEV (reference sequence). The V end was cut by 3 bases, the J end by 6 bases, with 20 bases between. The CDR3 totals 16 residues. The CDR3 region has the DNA TGTGCCAGCAGTTTCGTGCTGGGCAGGGGCATTGATGGCTACACCTTC. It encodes CASSFVLGRGIDGYTF.

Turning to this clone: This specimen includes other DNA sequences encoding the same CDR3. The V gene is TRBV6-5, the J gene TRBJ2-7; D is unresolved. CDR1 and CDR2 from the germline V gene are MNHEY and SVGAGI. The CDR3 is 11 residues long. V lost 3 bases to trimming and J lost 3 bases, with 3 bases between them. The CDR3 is CASSYLYEQYF. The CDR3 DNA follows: TGTGCCAGCAGTTATCTCTACGAGCAGTACTTC.